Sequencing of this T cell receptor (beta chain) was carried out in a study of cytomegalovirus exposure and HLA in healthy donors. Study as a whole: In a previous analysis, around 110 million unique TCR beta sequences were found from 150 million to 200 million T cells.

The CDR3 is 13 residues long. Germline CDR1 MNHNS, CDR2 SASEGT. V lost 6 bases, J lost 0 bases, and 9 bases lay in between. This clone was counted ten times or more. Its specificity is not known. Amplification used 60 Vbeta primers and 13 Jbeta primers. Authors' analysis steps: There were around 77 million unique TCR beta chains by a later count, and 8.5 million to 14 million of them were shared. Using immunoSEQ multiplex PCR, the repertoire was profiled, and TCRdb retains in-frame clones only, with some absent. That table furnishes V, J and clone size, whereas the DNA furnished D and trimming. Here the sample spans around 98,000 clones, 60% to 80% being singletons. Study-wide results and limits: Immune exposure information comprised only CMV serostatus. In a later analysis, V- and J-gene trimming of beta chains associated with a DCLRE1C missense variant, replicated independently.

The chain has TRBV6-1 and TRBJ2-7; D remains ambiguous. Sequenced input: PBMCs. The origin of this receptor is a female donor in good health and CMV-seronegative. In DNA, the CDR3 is TGTGCCAGCAGACCCACAGACTCCTACGAGCAGTACTTC. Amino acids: CASRPTDSYEQYF.